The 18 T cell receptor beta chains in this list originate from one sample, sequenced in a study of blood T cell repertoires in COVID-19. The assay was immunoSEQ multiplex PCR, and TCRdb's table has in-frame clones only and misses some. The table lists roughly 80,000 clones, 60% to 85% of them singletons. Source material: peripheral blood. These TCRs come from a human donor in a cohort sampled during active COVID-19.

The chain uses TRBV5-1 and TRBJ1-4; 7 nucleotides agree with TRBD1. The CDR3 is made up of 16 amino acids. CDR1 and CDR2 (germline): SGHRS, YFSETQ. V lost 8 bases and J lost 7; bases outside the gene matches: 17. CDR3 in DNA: TGCGCCAGAATACAGGGGCTCGGGGTTTTTGGTGAAAAACTGTTTTTT. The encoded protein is CARIQGLGVFGEKLFF.

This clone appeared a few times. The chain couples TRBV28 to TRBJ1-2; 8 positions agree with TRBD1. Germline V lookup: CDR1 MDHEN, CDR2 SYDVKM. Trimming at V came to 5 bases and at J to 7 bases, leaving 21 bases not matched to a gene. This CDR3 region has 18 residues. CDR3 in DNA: TGTGCCAGCAGTCGCTATCGACAACAATTCCCAGGGGGCTCTGGCTACACCTTC. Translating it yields CASSRYRQQFPGGSGYTF.

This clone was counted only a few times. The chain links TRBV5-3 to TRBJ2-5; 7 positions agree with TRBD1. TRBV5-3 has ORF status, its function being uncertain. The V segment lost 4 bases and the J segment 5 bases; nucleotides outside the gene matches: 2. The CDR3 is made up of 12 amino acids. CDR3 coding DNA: TGTGCCAGAAGCAAGACAGGGGAGACCCAGTACTTC. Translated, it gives CARSKTGETQYF.

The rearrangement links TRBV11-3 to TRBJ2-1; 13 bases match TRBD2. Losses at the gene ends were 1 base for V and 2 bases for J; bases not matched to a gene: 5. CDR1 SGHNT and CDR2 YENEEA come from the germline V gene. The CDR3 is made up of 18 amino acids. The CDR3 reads CASSLGLAGGQTYNEQFF. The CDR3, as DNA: TGTGCCAGCAGCTTAGGACTAGCGGGGGGCCAAACCTACAATGAGCAGTTCTTC.

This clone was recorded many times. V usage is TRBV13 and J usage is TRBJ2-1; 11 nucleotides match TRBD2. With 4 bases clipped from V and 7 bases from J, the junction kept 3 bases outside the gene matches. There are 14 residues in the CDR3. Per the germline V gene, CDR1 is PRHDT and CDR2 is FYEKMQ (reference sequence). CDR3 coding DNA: TGTGCCAGCAGCTCCGGGACTAGCGGAAATGAGCAGTTCTTC. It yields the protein CASSSGTSGNEQFF.

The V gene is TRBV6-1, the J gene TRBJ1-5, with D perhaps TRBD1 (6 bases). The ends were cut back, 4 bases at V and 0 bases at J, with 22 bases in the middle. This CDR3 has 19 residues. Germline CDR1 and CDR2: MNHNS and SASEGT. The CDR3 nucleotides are TGTGCCAGCAGTGGACAAGACAGGACCTTACCTTATAGCAATCAGCCCCAGCATTTT. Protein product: CASSGQDRTLPYSNQPQHF.

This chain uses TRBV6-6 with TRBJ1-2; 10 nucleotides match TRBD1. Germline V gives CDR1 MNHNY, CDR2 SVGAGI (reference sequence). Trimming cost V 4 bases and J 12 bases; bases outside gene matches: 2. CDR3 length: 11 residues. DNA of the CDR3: TGTGCCAGCAGTTGGGGGACAGGGGACACCTTC. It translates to CASSWGTGDTF.

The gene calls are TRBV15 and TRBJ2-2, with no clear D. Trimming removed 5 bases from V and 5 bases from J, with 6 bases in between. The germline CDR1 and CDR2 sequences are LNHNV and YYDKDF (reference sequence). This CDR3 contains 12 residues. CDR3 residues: CATSRRTGELFF. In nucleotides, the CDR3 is TGTGCCACCAGCCGGCGGACCGGGGAGCTGTTTTTT.

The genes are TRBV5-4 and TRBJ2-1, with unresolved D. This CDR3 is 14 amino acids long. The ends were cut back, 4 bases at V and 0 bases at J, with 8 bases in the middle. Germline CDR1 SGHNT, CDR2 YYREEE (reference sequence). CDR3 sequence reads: CASSGAISYNEQFF. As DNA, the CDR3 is TGTGCCAGCAGCGGAGCCATCTCCTACAATGAGCAGTTCTTC.

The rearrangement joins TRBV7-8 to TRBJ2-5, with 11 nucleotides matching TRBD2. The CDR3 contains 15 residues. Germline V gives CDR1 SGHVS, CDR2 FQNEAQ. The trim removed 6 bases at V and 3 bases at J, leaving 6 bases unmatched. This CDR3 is CASRPKLAGEETQYF. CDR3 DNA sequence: TGTGCCAGCAGGCCTAAACTAGCGGGAGAAGAGACCCAGTACTTC.

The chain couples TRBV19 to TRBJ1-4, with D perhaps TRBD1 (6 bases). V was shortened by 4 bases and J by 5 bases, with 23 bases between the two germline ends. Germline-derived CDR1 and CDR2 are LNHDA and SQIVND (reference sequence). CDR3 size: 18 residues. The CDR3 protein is CASSRGGSTGAVNEKLFF. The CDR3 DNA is TGTGCCAGTAGTAGAGGGGGATCTACAGGCGCCGTAAATGAAAAACTGTTTTTT.

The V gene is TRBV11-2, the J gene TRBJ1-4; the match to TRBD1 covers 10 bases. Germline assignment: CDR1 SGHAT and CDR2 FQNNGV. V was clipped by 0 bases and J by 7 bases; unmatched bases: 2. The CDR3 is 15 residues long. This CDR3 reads CASSLEDRGGEKLFF. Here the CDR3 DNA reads TGTGCCAGCAGCTTAGAGGACAGGGGGGGTGAAAAACTGTTTTTT. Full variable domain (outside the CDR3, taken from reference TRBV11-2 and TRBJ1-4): EAGVAQSPRYKIIEKRQSVAFWCNPISGHATLYWYQQILGQGPKLLIQFQNNGVVDDSQLPKDRFSAERLKGVDSTLKIQPAKLEDSAVYLCASSLEDRGGEKLFFGSGTQLSVL.

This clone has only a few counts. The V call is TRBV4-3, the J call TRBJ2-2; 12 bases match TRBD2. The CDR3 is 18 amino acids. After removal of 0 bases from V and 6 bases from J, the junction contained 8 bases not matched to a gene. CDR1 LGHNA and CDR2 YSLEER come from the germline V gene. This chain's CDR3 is CASSQDKLAGGYAGELFF. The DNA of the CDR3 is TGCGCCAGCAGCCAAGATAAGCTAGCGGGAGGGTACGCCGGGGAGCTGTTTTTT.

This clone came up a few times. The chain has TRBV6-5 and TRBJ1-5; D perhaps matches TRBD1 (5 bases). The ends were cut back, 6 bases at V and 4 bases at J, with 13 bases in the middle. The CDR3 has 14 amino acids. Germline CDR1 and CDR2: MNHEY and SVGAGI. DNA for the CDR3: TGTGCCAGCAGCTCCCCCAGGGTTAATCAGCCCCAGCATTTT. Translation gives CASSSPRVNQPQHF.

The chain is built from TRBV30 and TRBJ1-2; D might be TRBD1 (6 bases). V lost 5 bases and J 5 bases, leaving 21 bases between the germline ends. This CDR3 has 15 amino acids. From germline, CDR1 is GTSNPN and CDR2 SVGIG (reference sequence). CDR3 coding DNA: TGTGCCTGGTGTCCTACTCCCGGGACAACGTATGGCTACACCTTC. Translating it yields CAWCPTPGTTYGYTF.

This CDR3 reads CASSHPRGHYGYTF. The CDR3 DNA is TGTGCCAGCAGCCACCCCAGGGGACACTATGGCTACACCTTC. The chain employs TRBV3-1 (or the pseudogene TRBV3-2) and TRBJ1-2; the D gene is possibly TRBD1 (6 bases). Germline V gene sequence: CDR1 LGHDT, CDR2 YNNKEL (reference sequence). V was clipped by 3 bases and J by 3 bases, with 11 bases between them. CDR3 length equals 14 residues.

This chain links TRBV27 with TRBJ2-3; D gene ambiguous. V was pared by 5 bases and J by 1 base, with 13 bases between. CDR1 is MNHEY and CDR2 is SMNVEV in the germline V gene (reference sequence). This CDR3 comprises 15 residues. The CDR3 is CASSPSSVGTDTQYF. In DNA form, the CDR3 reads TGTGCCAGCAGTCCCTCGTCCGTTGGCACAGATACGCAGTATTTT.

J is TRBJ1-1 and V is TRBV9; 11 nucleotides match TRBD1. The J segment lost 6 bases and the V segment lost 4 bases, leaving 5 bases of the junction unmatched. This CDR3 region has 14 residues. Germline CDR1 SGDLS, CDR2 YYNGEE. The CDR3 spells CASSPRTGGSEAFF. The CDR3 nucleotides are TGTGCCAGCAGCCCTCGGACAGGGGGCTCTGAAGCTTTCTTT.